The rows below give T cell receptor beta chains drawn from one sample of a study of T cells after yellow fever vaccination. TCRdb redid the calling of the 5' RACE reads with MiXCR, one entry per CDR3 protein. Seen here are under 600,000 distinct CDR3 sequences, 21% observed once, and the top ten hold about a sixth. Material: PBMCs, obtained roughly 23 days after the first yellow fever vaccination. The source is a man between 18 and 29 years old who received the YFV17D yellow fever vaccine. Both conserved end residues are part of each CDR3. The order of the fields is D gene, J gene, V gene, CDR3 length, clone size, CDR3 DNA, CDR3 protein. The D gene is left open where the match is weak. Where a row states a size, it is once, few, many or the class of an expanded clone; other rows omit it.

D gene: .; J gene: TRBJ2-5; V gene: TRBV4-1; CDR3 length: 14; clone size: .; CDR3 DNA: TGCGCCAGCAGCCAACTTACAGAACAAGAGACCCAGTACTTC; CDR3 protein: CASSQLTEQETQYF
D gene: .; J gene: TRBJ2-3; V gene: TRBV6-2/TRBV6-3; CDR3 length: 16; clone size: few; CDR3 DNA: TGTGCCAGCAACGAATTTTTTAGCGGAGGCACAGATACGCAGTATTTT; CDR3 protein: CASNEFFSGGTDTQYF
D gene: .; J gene: TRBJ1-5; V gene: TRBV7-6; CDR3 length: 14; clone size: .; CDR3 DNA: TGTGCCAGCAGCTTAGTCCCCAACGATCAGCCCCAGCATTTT; CDR3 protein: CASSLVPNDQPQHF
D gene: TRBD2; J gene: TRBJ2-3; V gene: TRBV6-2/TRBV6-3; CDR3 length: 20; clone size: few; CDR3 DNA: TGTGCCAGCAGTTACCCTGTGACTAGCGGGGGATCCCCCGCGACAGATACGCAGTATTTT; CDR3 protein: CASSYPVTSGGSPATDTQYF
D gene: .; J gene: TRBJ2-4; V gene: TRBV7-3; CDR3 length: 18; clone size: few; CDR3 DNA: TGTGCCAGCAGCTTAAATGGGGGGGCCCCGGGACCCAAAAACATTCAGTACTTC; CDR3 protein: CASSLNGGAPGPKNIQYF
D gene: .; J gene: TRBJ2-7; V gene: TRBV5-5; CDR3 length: 15; clone size: few; CDR3 DNA: TGTGCCAGCAGCTTGGAATGGCAGGGCTTTTACGAGCAGTACTTC; CDR3 protein: CASSLEWQGFYEQYF
D gene: TRBD1; J gene: TRBJ1-2; V gene: TRBV2; CDR3 length: 15; clone size: .; CDR3 DNA: TGTGCCAGCAGTTGGGACAGAGGGTTTAACTATGGCTACACCTTC; CDR3 protein: CASSWDRGFNYGYTF
D gene: .; J gene: TRBJ2-7; V gene: TRBV5-4; CDR3 length: 13; clone size: few; CDR3 DNA: TGTGCCAGCAGCTGGGGGACAGCGGGAGAGCAGTACTTC; CDR3 protein: CASSWGTAGEQYF
D gene: .; J gene: TRBJ2-1; V gene: TRBV10-3; CDR3 length: 16; clone size: .; CDR3 DNA: TGTGCCATCAGCACGATACAGGGGGGGGCTTACAATGAGCAGTTCTTC; CDR3 protein: CAISTIQGGAYNEQFF
D gene: TRBD1; J gene: TRBJ2-3; V gene: TRBV29-1; CDR3 length: 14; clone size: once; CDR3 DNA: TGCACCTACGCCGGGACAGGGGGCAGAGATACGCAGTATTTT; CDR3 protein: CTYAGTGGRDTQYF